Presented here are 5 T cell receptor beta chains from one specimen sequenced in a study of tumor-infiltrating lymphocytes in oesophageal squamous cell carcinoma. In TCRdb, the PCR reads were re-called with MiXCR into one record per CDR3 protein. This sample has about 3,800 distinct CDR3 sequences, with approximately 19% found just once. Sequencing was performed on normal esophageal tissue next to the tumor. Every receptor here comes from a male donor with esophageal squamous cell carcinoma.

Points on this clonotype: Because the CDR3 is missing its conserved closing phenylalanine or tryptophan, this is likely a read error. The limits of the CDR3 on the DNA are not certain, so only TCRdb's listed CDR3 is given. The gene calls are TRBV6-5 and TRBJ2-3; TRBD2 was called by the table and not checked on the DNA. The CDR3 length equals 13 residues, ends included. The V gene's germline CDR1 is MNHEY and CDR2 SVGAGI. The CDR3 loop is CASRIQETQYFGP.

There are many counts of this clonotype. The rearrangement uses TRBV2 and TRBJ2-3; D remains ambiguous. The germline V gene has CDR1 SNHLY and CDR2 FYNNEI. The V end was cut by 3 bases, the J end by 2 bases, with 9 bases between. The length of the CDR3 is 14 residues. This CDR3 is CASSEEVNTDTQYF. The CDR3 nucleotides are TGTGCCAGCAGTGAGGAAGTGAACACAGATACGCAGTATTTT.

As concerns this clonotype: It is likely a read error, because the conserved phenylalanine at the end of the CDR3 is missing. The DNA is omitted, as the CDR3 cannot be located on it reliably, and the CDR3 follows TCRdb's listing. The CDR3 sequence: CASSVGLVNEQWV. This sequence joins TRBV11-1 and TRBJ2-3; the D segment call TRBD2 is taken from the table without a DNA check. The germline gives CDR1 SGHAT, CDR2 FQDESV (reference sequence). Termini included, the CDR3 measures 13 amino acids.

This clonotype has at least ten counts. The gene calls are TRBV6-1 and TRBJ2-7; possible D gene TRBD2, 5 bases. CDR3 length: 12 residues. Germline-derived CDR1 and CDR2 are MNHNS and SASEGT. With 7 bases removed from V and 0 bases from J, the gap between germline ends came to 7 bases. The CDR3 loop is CASKRDSYEQYF. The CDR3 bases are TGTGCCAGCAAACGGGACTCCTACGAGCAGTACTTC.

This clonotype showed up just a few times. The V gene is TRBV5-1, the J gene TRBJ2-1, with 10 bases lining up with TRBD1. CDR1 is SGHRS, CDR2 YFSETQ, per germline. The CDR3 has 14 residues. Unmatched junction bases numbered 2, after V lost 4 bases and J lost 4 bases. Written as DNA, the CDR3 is TGCGCCAGCAGCAGGGACAGGGGATACAATGAGCAGTTCTTC. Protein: CASSRDRGYNEQFF.